This T cell receptor (beta chain) is drawn from a study of preoperative IRX-2 immunotherapy in early breast cancer. The table came from immunoSEQ multiplex PCR; TCRdb's copy has only in-frame clones and leaves some out. The profile shows tens of thousands of clones, 90% of them singletons. For this clone: Other DNA sequences in the same sample also yield this CDR3.

This sample's treatment: preoperative locoregional IRX-2 cytokine immunotherapy. Samples came from a phase Ib trial of preoperative locoregional IRX-2 cytokine immunotherapy. Germline values: CDR1 SNHLY, CDR2 FYNNEI. The CDR3 runs to 18 residues. V gave up 4 bases and J gave up 7 bases; unmatched junction bases: 17. The chain recombines TRBV2 with TRBJ2-7, with 12 bases that match TRBD1. This receptor was identified in a human donor with breast cancer. Specimen collection occurred from a patient treated with IRX-2 immunotherapy. CDR3 coding DNA: TGTGCCAGCAGTGGGCTCACCCCCCAGGGACAGGGGGCGGGTGAGCAGTACTTC. Translating gives CASSGLTPQGQGAGEQYF.